This TCR beta chain was captured in a study of blood T cell repertoires in COVID-19. Patients at the Seattle site were enrolled during active infection and followed longitudinally. Assay used: immunoSEQ multiplex PCR; TCRdb lists only in-frame clones, some missing. The sample gives some 200,000 clones, roughly 92% of which show up once; 0.76% is in the top ten. The CDR3 sequence is 11 residues long. V was cut by 1 base and J by 15 bases, with 10 bases left in between. Germline CDR1 and CDR2: SEHNR and FQNEAQ (reference sequence). The chain uses TRBV7-9 and TRBJ2-1, with D perhaps TRBD1 (5 bases). Specimen: peripheral blood. The clonotype comes from a man aged 25-40 years with COVID-19, enrolled during active disease. The CDR3 spells CASSLGQGPFF. The DNA of the CDR3 is TGTGCCAGCAGCTTAGGCCAGGGCCCGTTCTTC.